This T cell receptor beta chain is drawn from a study of blood T cell repertoires in COVID-19. This clone was detected a few times. Germline CDR1 reads SNHLY; CDR2 reads FYNNEI. CDR3 length: 14 residues. J was trimmed by 7 bases and V by 5 bases; bases with no gene match: 4. TCRdb's copy holds only in-frame clones and misses some; the assay was immunoSEQ multiplex PCR. This sample has tens of thousands of clones, with around 87% found just once. Sequencing was performed on peripheral blood. The rearrangement uses TRBV2 and TRBJ1-6; TRBD1 matches 8 bases. This TCR came from a human donor in a cohort sampled during active COVID-19. CDR3 in amino acids: CASSLRDRNSPLHF. The CDR3 DNA sequence: TGTGCCAGCAGTCTTCGGGACAGGAATTCACCCCTCCACTTT.